The clone carrying this T cell receptor beta chain was picked up one time. The sample belongs to a study of brain T cells in children with intractable seizures. TCRdb's copy holds only in-frame clones and misses some; the assay was immunoSEQ multiplex PCR. The repertoire includes fewer than 150,000 clones, 85% to 95% of them detected once, and 3.8% sits in the top ten. Germline assignment: CDR1 KGHSY and CDR2 FQNENV. The V and J ends lost 3 bases and 12 bases, in that order; junction bases with no gene match: 8. The CDR3 extends over 13 amino acids. The source of this sequence is a boy younger than two with hemimegalencephaly and intractable seizures. This chain joins TRBV16 and TRBJ2-1, with 7 bases identical to TRBD2. Here the sequenced sample was peripheral blood, taken at surgery. The CDR3 here is CASSHPGGVRQFF. CDR3 in DNA: TGTGCCAGCAGCCATCCTGGGGGGGTGCGGCAGTTCTTC.